The sequence of this T cell receptor (beta chain) was determined in a study of blood T cell repertoires in COVID-19. Original processing notes: Amplification of reference gene primers provided the estimated nucleated cell counts. The repertoire was sequenced with immunoSEQ multiplex PCR; TCRdb's copy has only in-frame clones and lacks some. That table is the source of V, J and clone size, and D and trimming were worked out from the DNA. Of 100,000 to 150,000 clones listed, approximately 74% are singletons. Seattle researchers signed up patients amid active infection and tracked them longitudinally. The clonotype was recovered from a man older than 75 with COVID-19, enrolled during active disease. Sequenced input: peripheral blood.

The CDR3 nucleotides read TGTGCCAGCAGTTTAATCCGACAGGGATCAGGACAGCCCCAGCATTTT. Translated: CASSLIRQGSGQPQHF. The chain uses TRBV28 and TRBJ1-5; 7 nucleotides align to TRBD1. The V and J ends lost 2 bases and 7 bases, in that order; junction bases with no gene match: 11. The CDR3 is 16 residues long. Germline loops: CDR1 MDHEN, CDR2 SYDVKM.